This TCR beta chain was recovered during a study of cytomegalovirus exposure and HLA in healthy donors. Study observations and caveats: HLA alleles were associated with roughly 15,000 TCR beta sequences in a later analysis at 0.05 false discovery rate.

It was with 60 Vbeta and 13 Jbeta primers that the PCR ran. TCRdb's copy holds only in-frame clones and misses some; the assay was immunoSEQ multiplex PCR. Altogether about 140,000 clones are present, around a tenth being singletons, with the ten largest covering 1.5% to 2%. CDR3 length equals 16 residues. Germline assignment: CDR1 SGHAT and CDR2 FQNNGV. Trimming left V 1 base short and J 2 bases short, with 15 bases between. Concerning this clone: Antigen unknown.

The rearrangement links TRBV11-2 to TRBJ2-7, with D perhaps TRBD1 (6 bases). This receptor was obtained from a male donor in good health and CMV-seronegative. The sample comprised PBMCs. CDR3 in DNA: TGTGCCAGCAGCTTAGTCAGATCCAGGGGCCCCTACGAGCAGTACTTC. Residues: CASSLVRSRGPYEQYF.